This T cell receptor (beta chain) appears in the sequencing data of a study of graft-versus-host responses after intestinal transplantation (dated by TCRdb to 2020 to 2023). In terms of the full investigation: Recipients received multivisceral, liver-intestinal, or isolated intestinal transplants. All recipients received anti-thymocyte globulin induction followed by maintenance tacrolimus and steroids for 3 to 4 years. After intestinal transplantation, graft-versus-host and host-versus-graft alloreactive T cell clones were followed in the graft, circulation and bone marrow using bulk TCR-beta CDR3 sequencing. To identify alloreactive clones, pre-transplant mixed lymphocyte reaction products were sequenced and compared with unstimulated pre-transplant donor and recipient T cells. Of the approximately 25 intestinal transplant recipients enrolled in the cohort, one of whom was a retransplant, 3 patients without pretransplant specimens were excluded. A peak of at least 4% donor T cells among recipient peripheral blood mononuclear cells was the definition used for donor T cell macrochimerism. Rather than going through the commercial service, samples from a few later patients were sequenced in-house on an Illumina MiSeq and processed with MiXCR.

General findings and caveats noted by the study authors: Early after transplant, declines in HvG clones were associated with peak levels of circulating GvH clones. Patients with donor T cell macrochimerism had high GvH to HvG T cell clonal ratios in their allografts. GvH clones were detected in recipient bone marrow, and some of these GvH clones were observed earlier in ileal mucosa or blood, consistent with an intestinal mucosal origin. The relatively low number and heterogeneity of intestinal transplant patients limited the conclusions.

The library relied on the immunoSEQ multiplex PCR assay. For most patients, high-throughput TCR-beta CDR3 sequencing of genomic DNA was performed by Adaptive Biotechnologies. In the paper's pipeline: Adaptive's ImmunoSEQ software supplied the TCR sequencing data for around 19 patients, while MiXCR and VDJtools were used to process a few other patients. CDR3 nucleotide sequences shared by donor and recipient were removed because the origin of these sequences could not be assigned. At least 2-fold expansion over unstimulated cells and a minimum CFSE-low frequency of 0.002% (template counts) or 0.001% (read counts) were required for clones to be classified as alloreactive. Mappable clones were those detected in sequenced pre-transplant spleen, lymph node, or MLR CFSE-low populations of the donor or recipient. The cumulative frequency of alloreactive clones was calculated as a percentage of all sequences, weighted by copy number. This immuneACCESS table, as held by TCRdb, lists in-frame sequences with V and J called but not all clones. Of the missing ones, under half trace to an unresolved V gene in checked studies; the others have no known cause. That table furnishes V, J and clone size, whereas the DNA furnished D and trimming. For this sample the table gives 5,000 to 6,000 clones, of which over 65% were detected only once. The top ten clonotypes cover 30% to 35% of the sample.

The CDR3 contains 14 residues, cysteine and phenylalanine counted. CDR3 DNA only is kept here, 42 bases in frame from base 1. Trimming costs V 7 bases and J 2 bases, and their ends lie 12 bases apart. Reading the germline V gene gives CDR1 MDHEN and CDR2 SYDVKM. As to this clone: Its cognate antigen has yet to be identified. Within one base of it there is no much larger clone, and no base qualities were kept.

Intraepithelial and lamina propria lymphocytes were isolated from graft specimens using dithiothreitol, EDTA incubations and collagenase D digestion. Serial intestinal graft biopsy specimens collected up to 600 days after transplant underwent bulk TCR-beta sequencing. This TCR derives from a human patient who received an intestinal transplant, so some T cells may come from the graft donor. This chain joins TRBV28 to TRBJ1-3; no D segment can be confidently identified. The material sequenced was ileum tissue, taken about 300 days after intestinal transplant. The CDR3 sequence is CASTTGGPGNTIYF. At the DNA level, the sequence is TGTGCCAGCACCACCGGAGGGCCTGGAAACACCATATATTTT.